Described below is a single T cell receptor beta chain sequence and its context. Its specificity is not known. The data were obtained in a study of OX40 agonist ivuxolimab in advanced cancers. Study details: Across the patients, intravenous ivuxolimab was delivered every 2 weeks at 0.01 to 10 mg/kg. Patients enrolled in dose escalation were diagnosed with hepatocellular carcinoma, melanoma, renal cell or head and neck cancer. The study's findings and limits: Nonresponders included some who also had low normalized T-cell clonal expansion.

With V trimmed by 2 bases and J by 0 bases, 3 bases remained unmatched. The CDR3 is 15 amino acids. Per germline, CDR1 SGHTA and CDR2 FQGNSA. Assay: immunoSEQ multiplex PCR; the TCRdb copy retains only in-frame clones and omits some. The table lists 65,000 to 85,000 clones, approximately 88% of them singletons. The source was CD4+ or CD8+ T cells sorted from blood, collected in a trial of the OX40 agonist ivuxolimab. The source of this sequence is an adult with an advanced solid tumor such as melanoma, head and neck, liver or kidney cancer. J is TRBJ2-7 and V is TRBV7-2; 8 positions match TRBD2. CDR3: CASSLYSGDSYEQYF. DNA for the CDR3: TGTGCCAGCAGCTTATATAGCGGGGACTCCTACGAGCAGTACTTC.